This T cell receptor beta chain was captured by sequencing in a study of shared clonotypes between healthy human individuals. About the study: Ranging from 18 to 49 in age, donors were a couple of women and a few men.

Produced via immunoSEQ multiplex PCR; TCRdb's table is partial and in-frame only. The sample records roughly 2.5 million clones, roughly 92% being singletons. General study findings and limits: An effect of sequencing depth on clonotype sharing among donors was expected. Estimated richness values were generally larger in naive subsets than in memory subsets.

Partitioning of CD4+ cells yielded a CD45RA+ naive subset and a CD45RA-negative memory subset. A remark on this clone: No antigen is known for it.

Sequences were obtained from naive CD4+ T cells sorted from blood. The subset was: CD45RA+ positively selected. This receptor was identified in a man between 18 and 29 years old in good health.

The CDR3 here is CASRRPGTEAFF. CDR3 bases: TGTGCCAGCAGGCGGCCGGGAACTGAAGCTTTCTTT. This sequence joins TRBV6-5 and TRBJ1-1; no firm D call. The CDR3 length is 12 residues. V was clipped by 6 bases and J by 5 bases, with 10 bases between them. CDR1 and CDR2 from the germline V gene are MNHEY and SVGAGI.